These T cell receptor beta chains were read from a single sample in a study of beta chain features in type 1 diabetes. Profiling relied on immunoSEQ multiplex PCR, and the TCRdb table lists in-frame clones only, not all of them. Of tens of thousands of clones listed, roughly 30% are singletons. The specimen sequenced was stem cell memory CD4+ T cells from blood. The receptors were gathered from a woman under 30 in good health. CDR3s include the opening cysteine and the closing phenylalanine or tryptophan. The order of the fields is J gene, V gene, CDR3 protein.

j_call: TRBJ2-3
v_call: TRBV6-1
cdr3_aa: CASSRPGTGTDTQYF

j_call: TRBJ1-2
v_call: TRBV2
cdr3_aa: CASSGVGSGGYTF

j_call: TRBJ2-3
v_call: TRBV5-1
cdr3_aa: CASSLGQATDTQYF

j_call: NA
v_call: TRBV4-2
cdr3_aa: CASSPGDEQYF

j_call: TRBJ1-1
v_call: TRBV7-9
cdr3_aa: CASSLNSGGGTEAFF

j_call: TRBJ1-6
v_call: TRBV5-1
cdr3_aa: CASSLEGTRGGNSPLHF

j_call: TRBJ2-5
v_call: TRBV2
cdr3_aa: CASSGVSGREETQYF

j_call: TRBJ1-2
v_call: TRBV9
cdr3_aa: CASSVHWSQGGGYTF

j_call: TRBJ2-1
v_call: TRBV29-1
cdr3_aa: CSAPGRNNEQFF

j_call: TRBJ2-7
v_call: TRBV9
cdr3_aa: CASSPMGGYEQYF

j_call: TRBJ1-1
v_call: TRBV6-1
cdr3_aa: CASSEAGDIKRAEAFF

j_call: TRBJ1-2
v_call: TRBV27
cdr3_aa: CASSPLDRGVRGYTF

j_call: TRBJ1-1
v_call: TRBV12-5
cdr3_aa: CASGRVNTEAFF

j_call: TRBJ2-7
v_call: TRBV19
cdr3_aa: CASSLNRVSYEQYF

j_call: TRBJ1-1
v_call: TRBV7-8
cdr3_aa: CASSALTGVSEAFF

j_call: TRBJ2-4
v_call: TRBV29-1
cdr3_aa: CSVEGQEGDIQYF

j_call: TRBJ2-3
v_call: TRBV5-4
cdr3_aa: CASTSPREGYTDTQYF

j_call: TRBJ2-3
v_call: TRBV11-3
cdr3_aa: CASSQPMTKDTQYF

j_call: TRBJ1-2
v_call: TRBV9
cdr3_aa: CASSPHQGPYLYTF

j_call: TRBJ2-7
v_call: TRBV29-1
cdr3_aa: CSVEEWLAGGVYEQYF

j_call: TRBJ2-7
v_call: TRBV19
cdr3_aa: CASSTGLFYEQYF

j_call: TRBJ2-5
v_call: TRBV5-1
cdr3_aa: CASSSAGAGDGETQYF